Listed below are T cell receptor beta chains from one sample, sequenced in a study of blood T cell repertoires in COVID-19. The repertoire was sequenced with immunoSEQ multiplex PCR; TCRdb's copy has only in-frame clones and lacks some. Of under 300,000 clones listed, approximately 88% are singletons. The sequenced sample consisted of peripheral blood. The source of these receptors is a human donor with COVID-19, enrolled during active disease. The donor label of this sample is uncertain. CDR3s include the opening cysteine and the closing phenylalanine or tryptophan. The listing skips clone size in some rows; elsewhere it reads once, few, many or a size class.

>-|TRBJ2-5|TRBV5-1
CASSFWGQGEETQYF
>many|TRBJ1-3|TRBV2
CASSQGSNGNTIYF
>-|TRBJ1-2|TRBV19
CASSSLSIYGYTF
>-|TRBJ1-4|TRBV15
CATSRGGVQGADNEKLFF
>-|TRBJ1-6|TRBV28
CASSPLSGYNSPLHF
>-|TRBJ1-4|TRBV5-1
CASSPEVGANEKLFF
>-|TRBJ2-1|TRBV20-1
CSADGRGEQFF
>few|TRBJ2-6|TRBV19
CASSRVPPGANVLTF
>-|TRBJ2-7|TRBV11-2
CASSWTGERPYEQYF
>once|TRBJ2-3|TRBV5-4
CASSPRGPRSTDTQYF
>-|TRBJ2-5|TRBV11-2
CASSLQLAGETQYF
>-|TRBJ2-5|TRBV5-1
CASSSIRGETQYF
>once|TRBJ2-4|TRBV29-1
CSAQRGVGNIQYF
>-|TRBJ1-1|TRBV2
CASKGPTGDTEAFF
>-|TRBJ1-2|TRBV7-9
CASSRTGTNYGYTF
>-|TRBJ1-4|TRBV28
CASSLTGGRDEKLFF
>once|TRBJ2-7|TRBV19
CASSFDRDEQYF
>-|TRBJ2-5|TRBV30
CAWSVHTRETQYF
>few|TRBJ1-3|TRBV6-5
CASSIQGLSGNTIYF
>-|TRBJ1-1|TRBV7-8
CASSRSTGKAFF
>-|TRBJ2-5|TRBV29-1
CSVGGRGETQYF
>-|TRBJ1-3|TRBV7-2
CASSIRVLPGNTIYF
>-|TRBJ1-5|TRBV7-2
CASSPSGQGVQPQHF
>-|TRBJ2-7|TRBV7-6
CASSAGTGGKDEQYF
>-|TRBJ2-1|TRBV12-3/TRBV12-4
CASSQQGAQFF
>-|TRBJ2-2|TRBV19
CASSRRQVGNTGELFF
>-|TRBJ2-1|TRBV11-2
CASSTDGLAYPDEQFF
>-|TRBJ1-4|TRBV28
CASSLVRTGLEKLFF
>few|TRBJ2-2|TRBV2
CASRAGLAGGAGELFF
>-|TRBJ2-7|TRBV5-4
CASSGDVDRAGQYF
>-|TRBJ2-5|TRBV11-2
CASSLLTGTVETQYF
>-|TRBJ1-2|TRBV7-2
CASGAYPLNYGYTF
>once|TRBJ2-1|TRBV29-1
CSVDVTGGNEQFF
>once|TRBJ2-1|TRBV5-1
CASSAVVAGFYNEQFF
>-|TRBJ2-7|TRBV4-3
CASSQVLSSSYEQYF
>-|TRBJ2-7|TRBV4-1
CASSQPRQGRDSYEQYF
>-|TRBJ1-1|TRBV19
CASSSQGGIEAFF
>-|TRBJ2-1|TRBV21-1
CASSSTEGALRNEQFF
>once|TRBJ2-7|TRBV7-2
CASSPISLAVSGEQYF
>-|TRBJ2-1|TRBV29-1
CSVVAGTSGFNNEQFF
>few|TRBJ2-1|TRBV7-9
CASSYRGTTYNEQFF
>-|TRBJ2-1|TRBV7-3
CASSPSGNPSNEQFF
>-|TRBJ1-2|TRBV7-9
CASTSGGHDYGYTF
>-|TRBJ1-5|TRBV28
CASSPDRGKWSQHF
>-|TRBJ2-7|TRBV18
CASSPPTGAYEQYF
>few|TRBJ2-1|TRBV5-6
CASSLGAGGSYNEQFF
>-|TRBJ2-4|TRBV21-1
CASSKNQTGSAKNIQYF
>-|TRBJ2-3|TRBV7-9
CASVPIAGGPSYF
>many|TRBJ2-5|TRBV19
CASSVRGSETQYF
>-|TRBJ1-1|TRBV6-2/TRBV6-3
CASSWQGSTEAFF
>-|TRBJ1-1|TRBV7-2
CASSSSRNTEAFF
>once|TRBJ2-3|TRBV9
CASSATDLAGPDTQYF
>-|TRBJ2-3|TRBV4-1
CASSHGTAVTDTQYF
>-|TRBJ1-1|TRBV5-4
CASSLDWSSAFF
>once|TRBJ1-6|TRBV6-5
CASSRQLPSPLHF
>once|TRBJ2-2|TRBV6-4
CASSVLAGVNTGELFF
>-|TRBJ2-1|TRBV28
CASSPNTGEAYNEQFF
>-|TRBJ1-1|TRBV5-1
CASSSSRVSDTEAFF
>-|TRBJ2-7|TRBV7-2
CASSLSWTSGRNEQYF